These T cell receptor beta chains were read from a single sample in a study of blood T cell repertoires in COVID-19. The data were produced by immunoSEQ multiplex PCR, yet TCRdb's version contains in-frame clones alone and is incomplete. The sample contains 200,000 to 300,000 clones, roughly 83% of which appear only once. The specimen was peripheral blood. The receptors originated from a man older than 75 with acute or convalescent COVID-19. CDR3s include the opening cysteine and the closing phenylalanine or tryptophan. A D gene is named only where the DNA matches it firmly. Some rows have no size entry. The others give once, few or many, or a class for an expanded clone.

size: -; D: -; J: TRBJ1-3; V: TRBV6-5; CDR3: CASIPTSRSGNTIYF; DNA: TGTGCCAGCATCCCGACTTCCCGTTCTGGAAACACCATATATTTT
size: once; D: -; J: TRBJ2-3; V: TRBV19; CDR3: CASSIRREQADTQYF; DNA: TGTGCCAGTAGTATAAGACGAGAGCAGGCAGATACGCAGTATTTT
size: -; D: TRBD2; J: TRBJ2-7; V: TRBV6-1; CDR3: CASSGGSGGSSYEQYF; DNA: TGTGCCAGCAGTGGGGGTAGCGGGGGTAGCTCCTACGAGCAGTACTTC
size: -; D: TRBD1; J: TRBJ1-5; V: TRBV7-9; CDR3: CASSSSGTELHQPQHF; DNA: TGTGCCAGCAGCTCCTCCGGGACAGAACTACATCAGCCCCAGCATTTT
size: -; D: -; J: TRBJ1-2; V: TRBV18; CDR3: CASSPRLGGYRSVDYGYTF; DNA: TGTGCCAGCTCACCCCGCCTAGGCGGGTACCGGAGTGTGGACTATGGCTACACCTTC
size: -; D: -; J: TRBJ1-6; V: TRBV6-4; CDR3: CASSDSEGRNSPLHF; DNA: TGTGCCAGCAGTGACTCGGAGGGGCGTAATTCACCCCTCCACTTT
size: once; D: -; J: TRBJ1-5; V: TRBV4-1; CDR3: CASSRAAGLTKQPQHF; DNA: TGCGCCAGCAGCCGCGCGGCGGGGCTCACCAAGCAGCCCCAGCATTTT
size: -; D: -; J: TRBJ2-3; V: TRBV18; CDR3: CASSLLATGGTDTQYF; DNA: TGTGCCAGCTCACTTCTTGCGACGGGAGGCACAGATACGCAGTATTTT
size: -; D: -; J: TRBJ2-3; V: TRBV7-9; CDR3: CASSLGVVMQVRTDTQYF; DNA: TGTGCCAGCAGCTTAGGAGTGGTAATGCAGGTTCGCACAGATACGCAGTATTTT
size: -; D: -; J: TRBJ2-7; V: TRBV10-2; CDR3: CAISKQGSYLGEQYF; DNA: TGCGCCATTTCTAAACAGGGCTCTTATCTCGGAGAGCAGTACTTC
size: -; D: TRBD1; J: TRBJ1-2; V: TRBV18; CDR3: CASSPGTGSLGAYGYTF; DNA: TGTGCCAGCTCACCAGGGACAGGGAGCCTGGGGGCCTATGGCTACACCTTC
size: -; D: TRBD1; J: TRBJ1-2; V: TRBV5-1; CDR3: CASSPQTGGNYGYTF; DNA: TGCGCCAGCAGCCCTCAGACAGGGGGCAACTATGGCTACACCTTC
size: -; D: -; J: TRBJ1-5; V: TRBV6-6; CDR3: CASSYEEGSNQPQHF; DNA: TGTGCCAGCAGTTACGAGGAGGGGAGCAATCAGCCCCAGCATTTT
size: -; D: -; J: TRBJ1-1; V: TRBV24-1; CDR3: CATPASSMNTEAFF; DNA: TGTGCCACTCCCGCCAGTAGCATGAACACTGAAGCTTTCTTT
size: -; D: -; J: TRBJ1-5; V: TRBV6-1; CDR3: CASRRTDYSNQPQHF; DNA: TGTGCCAGCAGACGGACAGATTATAGCAATCAGCCCCAGCATTTT
size: -; D: -; J: TRBJ2-2; V: TRBV7-7; CDR3: CASSSLGGSGELFF; DNA: TGTGCCAGCAGCTCCCTGGGGGGAAGCGGGGAGCTGTTTTTT
size: -; D: TRBD1; J: TRBJ2-3; V: TRBV19; CDR3: CASSPGQGTDTQYF; DNA: TGTGCCAGTAGTCCGGGACAGGGCACAGATACGCAGTATTTT
size: -; D: -; J: TRBJ1-2; V: TRBV2; CDR3: CASHPRDKLNYGYTF; DNA: TGTGCCAGCCACCCAAGGGACAAACTTAACTATGGCTACACCTTC
size: -; D: TRBD1; J: TRBJ2-1; V: TRBV9; CDR3: CASSPGQGYNEQFF; DNA: TGTGCCAGCAGCCCGGGACAGGGATACAATGAGCAGTTCTTC
size: -; D: -; J: TRBJ2-7; V: TRBV11-2; CDR3: CASSLVRQGKASYEQYF; DNA: TGTGCCAGCAGCTTAGTTAGGCAGGGTAAAGCCTCCTACGAGCAGTACTTC
size: -; D: TRBD1; J: TRBJ1-1; V: TRBV5-1; CDR3: CASSSSTGVNTEAFF; DNA: TGCGCCAGCAGCTCATCAACAGGGGTTAACACTGAAGCTTTCTTT
size: -; D: TRBD1; J: TRBJ2-2; V: TRBV24-1; CDR3: CATSTRWGQGAGELFF; DNA: TGTGCCACCAGTACCAGATGGGGACAGGGGGCCGGGGAGCTGTTTTTT
size: -; D: -; J: TRBJ2-1; V: TRBV7-3; CDR3: CASSLTPGAYNEQFF; DNA: TGTGCCAGCAGCTTAACCCCGGGAGCCTACAATGAGCAGTTCTTC
size: once; D: -; J: TRBJ1-4; V: TRBV12-5; CDR3: CASGLVGGAGEKLFF; DNA: TGTGCTAGTGGTTTGGTCGGGGGAGCGGGTGAAAAACTGTTTTTT
size: -; D: -; J: TRBJ2-5; V: TRBV27; CDR3: CASSRSGPQAQETQYF; DNA: TGTGCCAGCAGCCGGTCAGGCCCCCAAGCCCAAGAGACCCAGTACTTC
size: -; D: -; J: TRBJ2-1; V: TRBV12-3/TRBV12-4; CDR3: CASSLQVKEQFF; DNA: TGTGCCAGCAGTCTACAGGTGAAAGAGCAGTTCTTC
size: -; D: -; J: TRBJ1-5; V: TRBV21-1; CDR3: CASRRQGGGVAANQPQHF; DNA: TGTGCCAGCCGTAGACAGGGAGGAGGGGTAGCGGCTAATCAGCCCCAGCATTTT
size: -; D: -; J: TRBJ1-5; V: TRBV27; CDR3: CASRSPGQGHQPQHF; DNA: TGTGCCAGCAGGTCCCCTGGGCAGGGTCATCAGCCCCAGCATTTT
size: -; D: TRBD2; J: TRBJ2-7; V: TRBV15; CDR3: CATSSLGEVVSGHPYEQYF; DNA: TGTGCCACCAGCTCCCTGGGAGAGGTTGTTAGCGGGCACCCCTACGAGCAGTACTTC
size: -; D: -; J: TRBJ2-1; V: TRBV5-5; CDR3: CASSLEGSGYNEQFF; DNA: TGTGCCAGCAGCTTGGAGGGTAGCGGCTACAATGAGCAGTTCTTC
size: -; D: TRBD2; J: TRBJ2-1; V: TRBV7-3; CDR3: CASSRLAGSYNEQFF; DNA: TGTGCCAGCAGCCGACTAGCGGGATCATACAATGAGCAGTTCTTC
size: -; D: TRBD2; J: TRBJ2-2; V: TRBV7-3; CDR3: CASSLRVAGMNTGELFF; DNA: TGTGCCAGCAGCTTAAGAGTAGCGGGAATGAACACCGGGGAGCTGTTTTTT
size: few; D: -; J: TRBJ1-2; V: TRBV2; CDR3: CASHRRYGYTF; DNA: TGTGCCAGCCACAGGCGCTATGGCTACACCTTC
size: -; D: -; J: TRBJ2-3; V: TRBV10-3; CDR3: CAIRSGGDTQYF; DNA: TGTGCCATCAGGTCAGGGGGGGATACGCAGTATTTT
size: few; D: TRBD2; J: TRBJ2-4; V: TRBV10-2; CDR3: CASSGLAGHGAKNIQYF; DNA: TGCGCCAGCAGTGGTCTAGCGGGGCACGGGGCCAAAAACATTCAGTACTTC
size: -; D: TRBD1; J: TRBJ2-2; V: TRBV6-4; CDR3: CASSPGQGYTGELFF; DNA: TGTGCCAGCAGCCCGGGACAGGGTTACACCGGGGAGCTGTTTTTT
size: -; D: TRBD1; J: TRBJ2-7; V: TRBV5-6; CDR3: CASSSGTGRISYEQYF; DNA: TGTGCCAGCAGCTCCGGGACAGGCCGGATCTCCTACGAGCAGTACTTC
size: once; D: -; J: TRBJ1-2; V: TRBV5-1; CDR3: CASSLAGAGDGYTF; DNA: TGCGCCAGCAGCTTGGCGGGGGCGGGGGATGGCTACACCTTC
size: -; D: -; J: TRBJ1-2; V: TRBV2; CDR3: CASSEGPNYGYTF; DNA: TGTGCCAGCAGTGAAGGTCCGAACTATGGCTACACCTTC
size: once; D: TRBD2; J: TRBJ2-7; V: TRBV2; CDR3: CASSQGGLGAYEQYF; DNA: TGTGCCAGCAGTCAAGGGGGACTAGGGGCCTACGAGCAGTACTTC
size: -; D: TRBD2; J: TRBJ2-1; V: TRBV6-6; CDR3: CASSYSGTRDEQFF; DNA: TGTGCCAGCAGTTACTCCGGGACTAGAGATGAGCAGTTCTTC
size: once; D: TRBD1; J: TRBJ2-2; V: TRBV5-1; CDR3: CASSFLQGASTGELFF; DNA: TGCGCCAGCAGCTTCCTACAGGGGGCAAGCACCGGGGAGCTGTTTTTT
size: -; D: TRBD1; J: TRBJ2-1; V: TRBV6-5; CDR3: CASTRFKGAGEQFF; DNA: TGTGCCAGCACTCGATTTAAGGGGGCTGGTGAGCAGTTCTTC
size: once; D: TRBD1; J: TRBJ1-1; V: TRBV7-2; CDR3: CASSPRQGIIEAFF; DNA: TGTGCCAGCAGCCCCCGACAGGGAATAATTGAAGCTTTCTTT
size: -; D: TRBD1; J: TRBJ2-1; V: TRBV2; CDR3: CASTSPRGINEQFF; DNA: TGTGCCAGTACATCGCCCAGGGGGATAAATGAGCAGTTCTTC
size: -; D: TRBD1; J: TRBJ2-6; V: TRBV18; CDR3: CASSSLPLQGANSGANVLTF; DNA: TGTGCCAGCTCATCCCTCCCGTTACAGGGGGCGAACTCTGGGGCCAACGTCCTGACTTTC
size: -; D: -; J: TRBJ2-7; V: TRBV6-5; CDR3: CASSSASGNSLNEQYF; DNA: TGTGCCAGCAGTTCCGCGTCGGGAAACAGCCTCAACGAGCAGTACTTC
size: -; D: TRBD1; J: TRBJ1-5; V: TRBV19; CDR3: CASRTSGTGVNQPQHF; DNA: TGTGCCAGTCGGACTTCCGGGACAGGGGTCAATCAGCCCCAGCATTTT
size: -; D: -; J: TRBJ1-4; V: TRBV18; CDR3: CASSPDESGSTTNEKLFF; DNA: TGTGCCAGCTCACCCGACGAATCAGGGTCAACAACTAATGAAAAACTGTTTTTT
size: -; D: -; J: TRBJ2-1; V: TRBV6-2/TRBV6-3; CDR3: CASSYSNRGQVARNEQFF; DNA: TGTGCCAGCAGTTACTCGAATCGTGGGCAGGTCGCCAGGAATGAGCAGTTCTTC
size: once; D: TRBD2; J: TRBJ2-1; V: TRBV11-3; CDR3: CASSLEGGSGGEQFF; DNA: TGTGCCAGCAGCTTGGAGGGCGGGAGTGGGGGTGAGCAGTTCTTC
size: -; D: -; J: TRBJ1-2; V: TRBV15; CDR3: CATSRDPGSHYGYTF; DNA: TGTGCCACCAGCAGAGATCCAGGGTCGCACTATGGCTACACCTTC
size: -; D: -; J: TRBJ1-3; V: TRBV13; CDR3: CASSLHSQSSGNTIYF; DNA: TGTGCCAGCAGCCTCCACAGCCAGTCCTCTGGAAACACCATATATTTT
size: -; D: TRBD1; J: TRBJ1-2; V: TRBV5-1; CDR3: CASSFSQGPNYGYTF; DNA: TGCGCCAGCAGCTTCTCACAGGGGCCGAACTATGGCTACACCTTC
size: -; D: -; J: TRBJ2-5; V: TRBV7-9; CDR3: CASSLRGQETQYF; DNA: TGTGCCAGCAGCTTAAGGGGCCAAGAGACCCAGTACTTC
size: -; D: -; J: TRBJ1-2; V: TRBV3-1/TRBV3-2; CDR3: CASSQVGGPYGYTF; DNA: TGTGCCAGCAGCCAAGTGGGAGGCCCCTATGGCTACACCTTC
size: -; D: TRBD1; J: TRBJ2-3; V: TRBV7-9; CDR3: CAGPTGANTDTQYF; DNA: TGTGCCGGGCCTACAGGGGCCAACACAGATACGCAGTATTTT